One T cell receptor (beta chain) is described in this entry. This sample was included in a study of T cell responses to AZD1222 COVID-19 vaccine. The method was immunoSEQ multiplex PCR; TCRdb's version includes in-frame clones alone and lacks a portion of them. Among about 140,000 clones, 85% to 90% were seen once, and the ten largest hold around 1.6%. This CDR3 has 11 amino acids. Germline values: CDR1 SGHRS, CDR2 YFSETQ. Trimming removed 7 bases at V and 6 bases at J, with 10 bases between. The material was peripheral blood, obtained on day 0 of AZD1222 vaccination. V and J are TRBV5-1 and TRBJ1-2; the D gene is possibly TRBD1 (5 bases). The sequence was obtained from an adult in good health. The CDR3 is CASWGRDGYTF. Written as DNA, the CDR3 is TGCGCCAGCTGGGGGAGGGATGGCTACACCTTC.